The 28 T cell receptor beta chains presented below share a single source sample, sequenced in a study of cytomegalovirus exposure and HLA in healthy donors. The protocol was immunoSEQ multiplex PCR, while the TCRdb copy is restricted to in-frame clones and leaves out a portion. The sample records roughly 68,000 clones, roughly 95% being singletons. Sample: PBMCs. The receptors originated from a young woman in good health and CMV-seropositive.

This sequence joins TRBV18 and TRBJ2-3; D ambiguous. Trimming removed 0 bases at V and 0 bases at J, with 10 bases between. This CDR3 is built from 16 residues. Germline loops: CDR1 KGHSH, CDR2 LQKENI. The CDR3 DNA is TGTGCCAGCTCACCACCAAAAACCGGTAGCACAGATACGCAGTATTTT. Translated: CASSPPKTGSTDTQYF.

The genes are TRBV27 and TRBJ2-1; tentatively, D is TRBD2 (5 bases). The germline gives CDR1 MNHEY, CDR2 SMNVEV (reference sequence). With 6 bases removed from V and 7 bases from J, the gap between germline ends came to 16 bases. The CDR3 totals 14 residues. The CDR3 coding sequence is TGTGCCAGCAGGTCCCGCGGGTACCCAAATGAGCAGTTCTTC. This sequence encodes CASRSRGYPNEQFF.

The chain combines TRBV5-1 with TRBJ2-5, with 13 bases identical to TRBD2. CDR1 and CDR2 (germline): SGHRS, YFSETQ. This CDR3 spans 17 amino acids. Trimming took 6 bases from V and 5 from J; bases not matched to a gene: 13. CDR3 bases: TGCGCCAGCATTCAACATCCCGGACTAGCGGGAGTTGAGACCCAGTACTTC. Residues: CASIQHPGLAGVETQYF.

V usage is TRBV5-1 and J usage is TRBJ1-2; D is perhaps TRBD1 (6 bases). The CDR3 runs 13 residues. Germline V gives CDR1 SGHRS, CDR2 YFSETQ. V lost 0 bases to trimming and J lost 5 bases, with 8 bases between them. In DNA form, the CDR3 reads TGCGCCAGCAGCTTGGCAGGGGTATATGGCTACACCTTC. Protein product: CASSLAGVYGYTF. Together with reference TRBV5-1 and TRBJ1-2, the CDR3 gives the full variable domain: KAGVTQTPRYLIKTRGQQVTLSCSPISGHRSVSWYQQTPGQGLQFLFEYFSETQRNKGNFPGRFSGRQFSNSRSEMNVSTLELGDSALYLCASSLAGVYGYTFGSGTRLTVV.

This clone was observed a handful of times. This chain connects TRBV30 to TRBJ2-7, with TRBD1 identical over 8 bases. In germline, CDR1 is GTSNPN, CDR2 SVGIG (reference sequence). The ends lost 3 bases at V and 7 bases at J; junction bases unmatched: 14. This CDR3 is built from 15 residues. The CDR3 spells CAWRKTPDRAGEQYF. The CDR3 bases are TGTGCCTGGAGAAAAACTCCGGACAGGGCAGGGGAGCAGTACTTC.

The gene calls are TRBV5-1 and TRBJ1-2; D not certain. Germline CDR1 SGHRS, CDR2 YFSETQ. V gave up 1 base and J gave up 4 bases, with 11 bases separating them. CDR3 length equals 14 residues. The CDR3 loop reads CASSLNQQPYGYTF. CDR3 DNA: TGCGCCAGCAGCTTGAATCAACAGCCCTATGGCTACACCTTC.

The chain has TRBV6-5 and TRBJ2-7; a possible D gene is TRBD1 (6 bases). Germline CDR1 MNHEY, CDR2 SVGAGI. V was cut by 6 bases and J by 0 bases, with 12 bases left in between. CDR3 size: 14 residues. The CDR3: CASSHRESSYEQYF. The CDR3 DNA reads TGTGCCAGCAGCCACAGGGAGAGCTCCTACGAGCAGTACTTC.

The rearrangement links TRBV14 to TRBJ2-5, with 7 bases that match TRBD2. With 1 base clipped from V and 1 base from J, the junction kept 18 bases outside the gene matches. This CDR3 region has 20 residues. Germline V CDR1 and CDR2: SGHDN, FVKESK. The CDR3 bases are TGTGCCAGCAGCCAAGGTGGGGGGAGGGCCCGACCTGAAGCCCAAGAGACCCAGTACTTC. Protein: CASSQGGGRARPEAQETQYF. Full variable domain (rest looked up from reference TRBV14 and TRBJ2-5): EAGVTQFPSHSVIEKGQTVTLRCDPISGHDNLYWYRRVMGKEIKFLLHFVKESKQDESGMPNNRFLAERTGGTYSTLKVQPAELEDSGVYFCASSQGGGRARPEAQETQYFGPGTRLLVL.

The CDR3 is CSVGKGAGVNTGELFF. The CDR3 DNA is TGCAGCGTTGGAAAAGGGGCAGGGGTTAACACCGGGGAGCTGTTTTTT. The rearrangement joins TRBV29-1 to TRBJ2-2; possible D gene TRBD1, 6 bases. The CDR3 loop spans 16 amino acids. The V gene lost 4 bases and the J gene lost 2 bases, with 17 bases spanning the gap. Germline-derived CDR1 and CDR2 are SQVTM and ANQGSEA.

This clone was seen just once. This chain uses TRBV7-9 with TRBJ2-7; 8 positions agree with TRBD1. CDR1 and CDR2 from the germline V gene are SEHNR and FQNEAQ (reference sequence). Trimming took 1 base from V and 3 from J; bases not matched to a gene: 5. CDR3 length equals 15 residues. The CDR3 sequence is CASSLGGQGIYEQYF. CDR3 DNA: TGTGCCAGCAGCTTAGGAGGACAGGGCATCTACGAGCAGTACTTC.

V usage is TRBV28 and J usage is TRBJ2-7, with TRBD1 matching 10 bases. The CDR3 totals 16 residues. Germline lookup yields CDR1 MDHEN and CDR2 SYDVKM. Trimming took 5 bases from V and 3 from J; bases not matched to a gene: 10. CDR3 region: CASSTIPGTGVYEQYF. The DNA for the CDR3 is TGTGCCAGCAGTACCATCCCGGGGACAGGGGTCTACGAGCAGTACTTC.

The rearrangement uses TRBV30 and TRBJ2-1; weak D call: TRBD2 (7 bases). CDR1 is GTSNPN and CDR2 is SVGIG in the germline V gene (reference sequence). CDR3 length: 13 residues. The V end lost 1 base, the J end lost 15 bases, and 19 bases lay between the germline ends. For the CDR3, the DNA is TGTGCCTGGAGTGGGGGGGGCCAGACGCTATTGTTCTTC. Protein: CAWSGGGQTLLFF.

The chain combines TRBV5-5 with TRBJ2-5; a weak D match, TRBD1 (5 bases). Trimming took 5 bases from V and 1 from J, leaving 12 bases between them. The CDR3 has 14 amino acids. Germline values: CDR1 SGHKS, CDR2 YYEKEE (reference sequence). The CDR3 nucleotides read TGTGCCAGCAGTCTCGGACACAGCCAAGAGACCCAGTACTTC. It encodes CASSLGHSQETQYF. The complete variable domain, with remaining parts taken from reference TRBV5-5 and TRBJ2-5, reads DAGVTQSPTHLIKTRGQQVTLRCSPISGHKSVSWYQQVLGQGPQFIFQYYEKEERGRGNFPDRFSARQFPNYSSELNVNALLLGDSALYLCASSLGHSQETQYFGPGTRLLVL.

V and J are TRBV14 and TRBJ2-4; no clear D gene. Germline loops: CDR1 SGHDN, CDR2 FVKESK. V shed 0 bases and J shed 6 bases, with 12 bases lying between them. The CDR3 has 15 amino acids. Written as DNA, the CDR3 is TGTGCCAGCAGCCAAGATGCAGTCTCCTCAAACATTCAGTACTTC. Encoded protein: CASSQDAVSSNIQYF. The whole variable domain, remainder taken from reference TRBV14 and TRBJ2-4, is EAGVTQFPSHSVIEKGQTVTLRCDPISGHDNLYWYRRVMGKEIKFLLHFVKESKQDESGMPNNRFLAERTGGTYSTLKVQPAELEDSGVYFCASSQDAVSSNIQYFGAGTRLSVL.

This clone was picked up one time. The chain is built from TRBV6-5 and TRBJ2-7; D perhaps matches TRBD1 (6 bases). Per germline, CDR1 MNHEY and CDR2 SVGAGI. CDR3 size: 11 residues. V gave up 6 bases and J gave up 6 bases, with 9 bases separating them. CDR3 residues: CASRAGAEQYF. CDR3 nucleotide sequence: TGTGCCAGCAGAGCAGGGGCCGAGCAGTACTTC.

The chain has TRBV30 and TRBJ1-4; 7 nucleotides match TRBD1. Germline V gene data show CDR1 as GTSNPN and CDR2 as SVGIG (reference sequence). V dropped 1 base and J dropped 8; count of bases not matched to a gene: 10. This CDR3 is built from 15 residues. CDR3 in amino acids: CAWSGGDSLGEKLFF. In DNA form, the CDR3 reads TGTGCCTGGAGTGGGGGGGACAGCCTCGGAGAAAAACTGTTTTTT.

The V gene is TRBV30, the J gene TRBJ1-4; 7 bases map to TRBD1. The V and J ends lost 0 bases and 5 bases, in that order; junction bases with no gene match: 6. Germline V CDR1 and CDR2: GTSNPN, SVGIG (reference sequence). CDR3 length equals 15 residues. In DNA form, the CDR3 reads TGTGCCTGGAGTGTACCGGGACAGCTAAATGAAAAACTGTTTTTT. This encodes CAWSVPGQLNEKLFF. The whole variable domain, remainder taken from reference TRBV30 and TRBJ1-4, is SQTIHQWPATLVQPVGSPLSLECTVEGTSNPNLYWYRQAAGRGLQLLFYSVGIGQISSEVPQNLSASRPQDRQFILSSKKLLLSDSGFYLCAWSVPGQLNEKLFFGSGTQLSVL.

V and J are TRBV28 and TRBJ2-3; no definite D call. Germline CDR1 MDHEN, CDR2 SYDVKM. Trimming shortened V by 6 bases and J by 0 bases, and 10 bases separated the two germline ends. This CDR3 comprises 14 residues. CDR3 protein: CASSRLSSTDTQYF. Written as DNA, the CDR3 is TGTGCCAGCAGCAGACTGTCTAGCACAGATACGCAGTATTTT.

The gene calls are TRBV7-9 and TRBJ1-1; 7 bases are shared with TRBD1. Trimming removed 5 bases from V and 2 bases from J; junction bases left unmatched: 5. The germline V gene has CDR1 SEHNR and CDR2 FQNEAQ (reference sequence). The CDR3 length is 14 residues. The CDR3 loop is CASSARDRNTEAFF. CDR3 in DNA: TGTGCCAGCAGCGCCCGGGACAGAAACACTGAAGCTTTCTTT. Full variable domain (remainder filled in from reference TRBV7-9 and TRBJ1-1): DTGVSQNPRHKITKRGQNVTFRCDPISEHNRLYWYRQTLGQGPEFLTYFQNEAQLEKSRLLSDRFSAERPKGSFSTLEIQRTEQGDSAMYLCASSARDRNTEAFFGQGTRLTVV.

The CDR3 DNA reads as TGTGCCAGCAGTCATCTAACAGGGGGCAATCAGCCCCAGCATTTT. Translation: CASSHLTGGNQPQHF. The V gene is TRBV6-6, the J gene TRBJ1-5, with TRBD1 matching 7 bases. The CDR3 sequence is 15 residues long. V lost 5 bases and J lost 2; bases outside the gene matches: 6. Germline CDR1 and CDR2: MNHNY and SVGAGI (reference sequence).

The chain is built from TRBV7-3 and TRBJ2-3; TRBD2 matches 9 bases. The germline gives CDR1 SGHTA, CDR2 FQGTGA. The length of the CDR3 is 15 residues. V dropped 3 bases and J dropped 5; count of bases not matched to a gene: 6. CDR3 sequence (DNA): TGTGCCAGCAGCTTCGGGGCGGGAGGGCGAGATACGCAGTATTTT. Translated: CASSFGAGGRDTQYF.

This chain's CDR3 is CAWSKGVTYEQYF. CDR3 nucleotide sequence: TGTGCCTGGAGTAAAGGGGTCACCTACGAGCAGTACTTC. The genes are TRBV30 and TRBJ2-7; a weak D match, TRBD1 (5 bases). The ends were cut back, 2 bases at V and 2 bases at J, with 10 bases in the middle. The germline V gene has CDR1 GTSNPN and CDR2 SVGIG (reference sequence). The CDR3 is 13 amino acids.

The V and J genes are TRBV5-6 and TRBJ2-7; D not resolved. CDR1 SGHDT and CDR2 YYEEEE come from the germline V gene. V was cut by 4 bases and J by 1 base, with 12 bases left in between. This CDR3 comprises 14 residues. In DNA, the CDR3 is TGTGCCAGCAGCCTGTACTCTAATTCCTACGAGCAGTACTTC. This codes for CASSLYSNSYEQYF.

The chain uses TRBV7-8 and TRBJ2-1, with 7 bases matching TRBD2. The CDR3 length is 13 residues. CDR1 and CDR2 from the germline V gene are SGHVS and FQNEAQ. The V segment lost 5 bases and the J segment 6 bases; nucleotides outside the gene matches: 4. CDR3 in amino acids: CASSDGRINEQFF. The CDR3 nucleotides read TGTGCCAGCAGCGACGGGAGGATCAATGAGCAGTTCTTC. Supplemented by reference TRBV7-8 and TRBJ2-1, the full variable domain reads GAGVSQSPRYKVAKRGQDVALRCDPISGHVSLFWYQQALGQGPEFLTYFQNEAQLDKSGLPSDRFFAERPEGSVSTLKIQRTQQEDSAVYLCASSDGRINEQFFGPGTRLTVL.

V gene TRBV2 combines with J gene TRBJ2-3; the match to TRBD2 covers 8 bases. The CDR3 extends over 15 amino acids. With 6 bases clipped from V and 0 bases from J, the junction kept 5 bases outside the gene matches. Germline V gene sequence: CDR1 SNHLY, CDR2 FYNNEI. The CDR3 coding sequence is TGTGCCAGCAGAGGACTAGCATCTAGCACAGATACGCAGTATTTT. This sequence encodes CASRGLASSTDTQYF.

This chain connects TRBV4-1 to TRBJ1-5; the D is unclear. There are 15 residues in the CDR3. Germline CDR1 reads MGHRA; CDR2 reads YSYEKL. Trimming left V 1 base short and J 5 bases short, with 12 bases between. The CDR3 loop is CASSQALSGYQPQHF. CDR3 in DNA: TGCGCCAGCAGCCAAGCCTTGTCGGGGTATCAGCCCCAGCATTTT.

This clone appeared a few times. The chain has TRBV28 and TRBJ2-3; tentatively, D is TRBD2 (6 bases). CDR3 length equals 16 residues. Germline-derived CDR1 and CDR2 are MDHEN and SYDVKM. Trimming cost V 6 bases and J 0 bases, with 16 bases left between them. The CDR3 loop is CASRLRLVQSTDTQYF. The CDR3 DNA is TGTGCCAGCAGACTGCGACTAGTCCAGAGCACAGATACGCAGTATTTT.

This chain joins TRBV5-1 and TRBJ2-7, with 9 bases identical to TRBD1. This CDR3 has 14 residues. CDR1 is SGHRS and CDR2 is YFSETQ in the germline V gene. V lost 7 bases and J lost 3; bases outside the gene matches: 8. As DNA, the CDR3 is TGCGCCAGCGCCCGGACAGGGGACCACTACGAGCAGTACTTC. Protein product: CASARTGDHYEQYF.